This T cell receptor (beta chain) is drawn from a study of blood T cells in healthy people across ages. Regarding the study as a whole: Diversity was estimated from one million T cells, and these estimates were considered underestimates. The long-lived group displayed more naive CD4+ cells, plus higher diversity, than the aged donors did. Strongly correlated with naive T cell percentage was TCR beta diversity.

Per the germline V gene, CDR1 is SGHAT and CDR2 is FQNNGV. The CDR3 loop spans 15 amino acids. Every sample gave at least 6 micrograms of total RNA when it was extracted. Primers used in a second PCR of about 6 to 11 cycles were a sample-barcoded 5' primer and a J-beta primer mix. TCRdb reprocessed the 5' RACE reads via MiXCR and lists one record per CDR3 protein. The data show 600,000 to 850,000 distinct CDR3 sequences, with roughly 44% seen just once and 20% to 25% held by the top ten. Concerning this clonotype: Antigen: not known. A read error may produce the germline difference seen at one junction end.

The specimen was blood. V gene TRBV11-2 combines with J gene TRBJ2-7; D may match TRBD1 or TRBD2 (5 bases each). The clonotype comes from a woman aged 55-69 years in good health. The CDR3 DNA follows: TGTACCAGCAGCTTAGATCGAGACAGAGACTACGAGCAGTATTTC. Amino acid sequence: CTSSLDRDRDYEQYF.